The rows below give T cell receptor beta chains drawn from one sample of a study of read filtering for tumor transcriptome and immune sequencing. From the reads, TCRdb called clonotypes with MiXCR, one entry per CDR3 protein. The sample has approximately 150,000 distinct CDR3 sequences; 13% are singletons. Specimen: a population of CD138-negative cells sorted from bone marrow. The receptors derive from a donor aged 40 or older with multiple myeloma. The CDR3 runs from the conserved cysteine through the conserved F or W. The D gene is left open where the match is weak. Clone size appears in some rows only: once, few, many, or a class for an expanded clone.

j_call v_call clone_size d_call cdr3_aa cdr3_nt
TRBJ1-1 TRBV6-5 many TRBD1 CASKGTANTEAFF TGTGCCAGTAAGGGGACAGCGAACACTGAAGCTTTCTTT
TRBJ1-1 TRBV7-2 many . CAHARQLGTEAFF TGTGCCCACGCGCGGCAACTAGGGACTGAAGCTTTCTTT
TRBJ1-5 TRBV19 many . CASSGVGGANQPQHF TGTGCCAGTAGTGGGGTCGGGGGAGCCAATCAGCCCCAGCATTTT
TRBJ2-1 TRBV15 many TRBD2 CATSRVLASGSNEQFF TGTGCCACCAGCAGAGTTCTGGCTAGCGGGAGTAATGAGCAGTTCTTC
TRBJ2-1 TRBV20-1 many TRBD2 CSARPSPGLAAYNEQFF TGCAGTGCTAGACCCAGCCCCGGACTAGCGGCCTACAATGAGCAGTTCTTC
TRBJ2-5 TRBV5-1 . . CASTFLGPQEAQYF TGCGCCAGCACGTTTTTGGGTCCCCAAGAGGCCCAGTACTTC
TRBJ2-3 TRBV29-1 many . CSVEGEGTDTQYF TGCAGCGTTGAAGGGGAGGGCACAGATACGCAGTATTTT
TRBJ1-4 TRBV20-1 many . CSARKFFGTNEKLFF TGCAGTGCTAGAAAATTTTTCGGGACTAATGAAAAACTGTTTTTT
TRBJ2-1 TRBV11-2 many . CASSLELGSYNEQFF TGTGCCAGCAGCTTAGAACTAGGCTCCTACAATGAGCAGTTCTTC
TRBJ2-7 TRBV6-5 many . CASRARQVSSYEQYF TGTGCCAGCAGGGCCCGACAGGTGAGCTCCTACGAGCAGTACTTC
TRBJ1-5 TRBV20-1 many . CSATPEEGYQPQHF TGCAGTGCTACCCCGGAGGAGGGGTATCAGCCCCAGCATTTT
TRBJ1-1 TRBV7-2 few . CASSLASGYTEAFF TGTGCCAGCAGCTTAGCATCAGGTTACACTGAAGCTTTCTTT
TRBJ2-3 TRBV3-1 many . CASSQDSGGTDTQYF TGTGCCAGCAGCCAAGATAGCGGAGGGACAGATACGCAGTATTTT
TRBJ2-1 TRBV10-3 many . CAISESGREANEQFF TGTGCCATCAGTGAGTCGGGCAGGGAGGCCAATGAGCAGTTCTTC
TRBJ2-1 TRBV24-1 many TRBD2 CATSGGRGNNEQFF TGTGCCACCAGTGGCGGGAGGGGTAACAATGAGCAGTTCTTC
TRBJ2-5 TRBV4-3 few TRBD2 CASSQDGGTSGETQYF TGCGCCAGCAGCCAAGATGGTGGTACTAGCGGAGAGACCCAGTACTTC
TRBJ2-3 TRBV29-1 many . CSVEGIVTDTQYF TGCAGCGTTGAAGGGATTGTCACAGATACGCAGTATTTT
TRBJ2-1 TRBV2 few . CASSGVYTYNEQFF TGTGCCAGCAGTGGCGTCTACACCTACAATGAGCAGTTCTTC
TRBJ1-1 TRBV4-2 many . CASSQVQGNTEAFF TGCGCCAGCAGCCAAGTCCAAGGGAACACTGAAGCTTTCTTT
TRBJ1-5 TRBV7-2 many . CASSGVNQPQHF TGTGCCAGCTCCGGGGTCAATCAGCCCCAGCATTTT
TRBJ2-1 TRBV7-3 many TRBD1 CASSSTGTAYNEQFF TGTGCCAGCAGCTCCACCGGGACAGCATACAATGAGCAGTTCTTC
TRBJ2-7 TRBV10-3 many . CAISESGTRSYEQYF TGTGCCATCAGTGAGTCTGGGACACGCTCCTACGAGCAGTACTTC
TRBJ1-1 TRBV25-1 many TRBD1 CASSRQGGNTEAFF TGTGCCAGCAGTCGCCAGGGGGGGAACACTGAAGCTTTCTTT
TRBJ1-2 TRBV2 many . CASSANYGYTF TGTGCCAGCTCAGCTAACTATGGCTACACCTTC
TRBJ2-1 TRBV6-1 many . CASRTDPWLGYNEQFF TGTGCCAGCAGGACCGATCCGTGGCTAGGATACAATGAGCAGTTCTTC
TRBJ2-5 TRBV20-1 many TRBD2 CSAPGTSVETQYF TGCAGTGCGCCCGGGACTAGCGTTGAGACCCAGTACTTC
TRBJ1-6 TRBV7-3 . . CASSLTGQYSPLHF TGTGCCAGCAGCTTAACGGGACAATATTCACCCCTCCACTTT
TRBJ1-1 TRBV20-1 many TRBD1 CSARGHRGRLNTEAFF TGCAGTGCTAGAGGACACAGGGGGCGACTGAACACTGAAGCTTTCTTT
TRBJ2-7 TRBV11-2 many . CASSAGGRKGEQYF TGTGCCAGCAGCGCCGGGGGGCGCAAGGGCGAGCAGTACTTC
TRBJ2-7 TRBV20-1 . . CSARRVAASSYEQYF TGCAGTGCTAGGAGAGTGGCAGCCTCCTCCTACGAGCAGTACTTC
TRBJ1-1 TRBV6-2/TRBV6-3 many . CASSVFRGTEAFF TGTGCCAGCAGTGTCTTCAGGGGAACTGAAGCTTTCTTT
TRBJ1-4 TRBV12-3/TRBV12-4 many TRBD1 CASSPGTGERGLFF TGTGCCAGCAGTCCCGGGACAGGCGAGAGGGGACTGTTTTTT
TRBJ2-5 TRBV6-5 many . CASSLGTPPETQYF TGTGCCAGCAGCCTAGGGACACCGCCAGAGACCCAGTACTTC
TRBJ2-1 TRBV7-9 many . CASSFGENEQFF TGTGCCAGCAGCTTTGGAGAGAATGAGCAGTTCTTC
TRBJ2-3 TRBV20-1 . TRBD2 CSARGGTSGSGDTQYF TGCAGTGCTAGAGGGGGGACTAGCGGGAGTGGAGATACGCAGTATTTT
TRBJ1-2 TRBV4-1 many . CASSQDWAQEDGYTF TGCGCCAGCAGCCAAGATTGGGCACAGGAGGATGGCTACACCTTC
TRBJ2-1 TRBV5-1 many TRBD2 CASSTGLGGRNNEQFF TGCGCCAGCAGCACAGGACTAGGAGGGCGGAACAATGAGCAGTTCTTC
TRBJ1-5 TRBV7-2 few TRBD1 CASSSGTGHSNQPQHF TGTGCCAGCAGCTCCGGGACAGGCCATAGCAATCAGCCCCAGCATTTT
TRBJ2-3 TRBV3-1 many . CASSRRGTDTQYF TGTGCCAGCAGTCGCCGGGGCACAGATACGCAGTATTTT
TRBJ2-7 TRBV6-5 many TRBD1 CASSSSGQGALYEQYF TGTGCCAGCAGTTCTTCTGGACAGGGGGCGCTTTACGAGCAGTACTTC
TRBJ2-7 TRBV6-1 many . CASREFDSPYEQYF TGTGCCAGCCGCGAGTTCGACAGCCCCTACGAGCAGTACTTC
TRBJ2-1 TRBV24-1 many TRBD1 CATSDRTGLNEQFF TGTGCCACCAGTGATCGGACAGGGCTAAATGAGCAGTTCTTC
TRBJ2-3 TRBV24-1 many TRBD1 CATSDPTGAGTDTQYF TGTGCCACCAGTGACCCGACAGGGGCGGGCACAGATACGCAGTATTTT
TRBJ2-1 TRBV19 many . CASSSRPANEQFF TGTGCCAGTAGTTCCCGGCCAGCCAATGAGCAGTTCTTC
TRBJ2-1 TRBV5-1 many TRBD2 CASSSSTSGNTPLNEQFF TGCGCCAGCAGCTCGTCGACTAGCGGAAATACCCCCCTCAATGAGCAGTTCTTC
TRBJ2-3 TRBV19 . TRBD2 CASSVLLAGADTQYF TGTGCCAGTAGTGTATTACTAGCGGGAGCGGATACGCAGTATTTT
TRBJ2-6 TRBV3-1 . TRBD2 CASSQDYGGSGSGANVLTF TGTGCCAGCAGCCAAGATTACGGCGGGAGTGGCTCTGGGGCCAACGTCCTGACTTTC
TRBJ2-1 TRBV7-2 many TRBD2 CASSPGLAEVGNEQFF TGTGCCAGCAGCCCCGGACTAGCTGAGGTGGGGAATGAGCAGTTCTTC
TRBJ2-3 TRBV7-2 . . CASSLDGMSADTQYF TGTGCCAGCAGCTTAGACGGGATGTCGGCAGATACGCAGTATTTT
TRBJ1-4 TRBV20-1 many . CSAKNHVQGEKLFF TGCAGTGCTAAGAACCATGTTCAGGGTGAAAAACTGTTTTTT
TRBJ2-1 TRBV7-9 many . CASSPVGENEQFF TGTGCCAGCAGCCCAGTTGGGGAAAATGAGCAGTTCTTC
TRBJ2-7 TRBV20-1 many TRBD2 CSARTSGTWEQYF TGCAGTGCTAGGACTAGCGGGACTTGGGAGCAGTACTTC
TRBJ1-2 TRBV20-1 many . CSARRPLYYGYTF TGCAGTGCTAGACGGCCGTTATACTATGGCTACACCTTC
TRBJ1-5 TRBV20-1 many TRBD1 CSARDIGQGRQPQHF TGCAGTGCTAGAGATATCGGACAGGGACGTCAGCCCCAGCATTTT